The source of this T cell receptor beta chain is a study of CD8+CD57+ T cells in acquired aplastic anemia. Study-wide points: Twenty-nine shared CD8+ CDR3s appeared highly expressed within patients' immunodominant clones.

Profiling that covered TCR beta VDJ and CDR3 relied on genomic DNA as its template. TCRdb ran MiXCR on the reads and lists one entry per CDR3 protein. In the table there are tens of thousands of distinct CDR3 sequences, about 56% of which are singletons. A remark on this clonotype: No antigen is known for it.

Sequenced input: sorted CD4+, CD8+, or CD8+CD57+ T cells (not recorded which) from PBMCs. The TCR was taken from a human donor in good health, serving as a control.

This chain's CDR3 is CASSESGQPEAFF. The CDR3 DNA reads as TGTGCCAGCAGCGAGTCGGGACAGCCTGAAGCTTTCTTT. This rearrangement joins TRBV5-4 to TRBJ1-1; 7 bases are a match to TRBD1. V gave up 4 bases and J gave up 6 bases; unmatched junction bases: 6. CDR3 length equals 13 residues. From germline, CDR1 is SGHNT and CDR2 YYREEE (reference sequence).